One sample yielded the 28 T cell receptor delta chains listed below, sequenced in a study of gammadelta T cells in human blood. TCRdb reprocessed the RT-PCR reads through CATT. Among 1,000 to 1,500 delta-chain clones listed, about 46% were seen once. Sample: Vgamma9Vdelta2 gamma-delta T cells from adult blood. The receptor set was obtained from a human donor.

About this clone itself: It differs at one base from a far larger clone, so likely a read error. The chain couples TRDV2 to TRDJ1, with TRDD3 identical over 7 bases. Germline CDR1 is GEAIGNYY and CDR2 is EKD. The CDR3 runs to 25 residues. The CDR3 region is CACDLLPHLRDTPSVPHKYTAKLIF. Written as DNA, the CDR3 is TGTGCCTGTGACCTTCTGCCCCACTTAAGGGATACCCCATCCGTACCCCATAAGTACACCGCTAAACTCATCTTT.

In this sample, this clone is large. The chain uses TRDV2 and TRDJ1; 12 nucleotides align to TRDD3. CDR1 and CDR2 (germline): GEAIGNYY, EKD. The trim removed 6 bases at V and 0 bases at J, leaving 7 bases unmatched. This CDR3 is 16 amino acids long. CDR3 nucleotides: TGTGCCTGTAACTGGGGGATACCTAGGTACACCGATAAACTCATCTTT. Translating gives CACNWGIPRYTDKLIF.

As concerns this clone: A far larger clone is off by one base, so a read error is likely. The sample holds other DNA sequences that translate to the same CDR3. The chain uses TRDV2 and TRDJ1, with 7 bases that match TRDD3. Germline V gene sequence: CDR1 GEAIGNYY, CDR2 EKD. The ends lost 1 base at V and 4 bases at J; junction bases unmatched: 20. CDR3 length equals 19 residues. The CDR3 nucleotides read TGTGCCTGTGACACTTTGCGGGGGATCCCCCTGCCTTTGGGCGATAAACTCATCTTT. This encodes CACDTLRGIPLPLGDKLIF.

A remark on this clone: This could be a read error, since a much larger clone is one nucleotide away. The chain couples TRDV2 to TRDJ1; D gene uncertain. Germline V gene lookup returns CDR1 GEAIGNYY and CDR2 EKD. This CDR3 comprises 18 residues. CDR3 amino acids: CARDSLVGTPKNSDKLIF. CDR3 sequence (DNA): TGTGCCCGTGACTCGTTGGTGGGAACCCCCAAGAACAGCGATAAACTCATCTTT.

By frequency in the sample, this clone is large. The chain carries TRDV2 and TRDJ1, with 13 bases lining up with TRDD3. Germline CDR1 and CDR2: GEAIGNYY and EKD. This CDR3 spans 22 amino acids. With 3 bases clipped from V and 4 bases from J, the junction kept 25 bases outside the gene matches. This CDR3 is CACDRLTGGYVFDARSLDKLIF. Here the CDR3 DNA reads TGTGCCTGTGACCGTCTTACTGGGGGATACGTCTTCGACGCCAGAAGTCTCGATAAACTCATCTTT.

This clone is termed large. Other DNA sequences within the sample encode an identical CDR3. The chain employs TRDV2 and TRDJ1, with 9 bases fitting TRDD3. This CDR3 spans 15 amino acids. Germline V gene sequence: CDR1 GEAIGNYY, CDR2 EKD. Trimming removed 3 bases from V and 0 bases from J; junction bases left unmatched: 4. CDR3 DNA sequence: TGTGCCTGTGACCGACTGGGGGACGACACCGATAAACTCATCTTT. As protein: CACDRLGDDTDKLIF.

The count of this clone is one. This likely stems from a read error, as it lies one base from a far larger clone. The rearrangement links TRDV2 to TRDJ1; D is perhaps TRDD3 (5 bases). The CDR3 is made up of 14 amino acids. Germline assignment: CDR1 GEAIGNYY and CDR2 EKD. The germline V and J ends were trimmed by 2 bases and 8 bases, with 17 bases remaining between them. This CDR3 reads CACDIYSYWLKLIF. The CDR3 DNA reads as TGTGCCTGTGACATATACTCGTACTGGTTAAAACTCATCTTT.

Worth noting for this clone: A read error likely explains this, since a far larger clone differs by one base. The V and J genes are TRDV2 and TRDJ1, with TRDD3 identical over 10 bases. The germline CDR1 and CDR2 sequences are GEAIGNYY and EKD. The CDR3 contains 14 residues. For the CDR3, the DNA is TGTGCCAGTGACACAGTGGGGGATACTGGTAAACTCATCTTT. Its protein is CASDTVGDTGKLIF.

In this sample, this clone is large. This chain joins TRDV2 and TRDJ1; a possible D gene is TRDD2 (5 bases). Germline CDR1 and CDR2: GEAIGNYY and EKD. V lost 5 bases and J 0 bases, leaving 21 bases between the germline ends. The CDR3 runs to 17 residues. The CDR3 loop reads CACVQVPTYSYTDKLIF. CDR3 sequence (DNA): TGTGCCTGTGTCCAGGTACCTACTTATTCCTACACCGATAAACTCATCTTT.

Sample share makes this clone large. This chain uses TRDV2 with TRDJ1; TRDD3 matches 10 bases. Germline loops: CDR1 GEAIGNYY, CDR2 EKD. The CDR3 spans 22 residues. The trim removed 1 base at V and 3 bases at J, leaving 25 bases unmatched. CDR3 amino acids: CACDTLPYLTSPVLGDPDKLIF. DNA for the CDR3: TGTGCCTGTGACACGTTACCTTACCTGACTTCACCCGTACTGGGGGATCCCGATAAACTCATCTTT.

This clone turned up a few times. A far larger clone differs by one base, so this is likely a read error. Other nucleotide sequences from this sample produce the same CDR3. The V gene is TRDV2, the J gene TRDJ1; 12 bases are a match to TRDD3. Germline CDR1 reads GEAIGNYY; CDR2 reads EKD. CDR3 length: 18 residues. The CDR3: CACDPVSTGGYFGDKLIF. CDR3 bases: TGTGCATGTGACCCCGTTAGTACTGGGGGATACTTTGGCGATAAACTCATCTTT.

In regard to this clone: With only one base between it and a far larger clone, this is likely a read error. This chain links TRDV2 with TRDJ1; 8 nucleotides line up with TRDD3. CDR1 and CDR2 (germline): GEAIGNYY, EKD. There are 16 residues in the CDR3. This CDR3 reads CACDTVGIRGTGKLIF. In nucleotides, the CDR3 is TGTGCCTGTGACACCGTAGGGATACGGGGCACCGGTAAACTCATCTTT.

In the case of this clone: The TCRdb protein comes from a much larger clone and disagrees with this DNA's translation at residue 4, likely due to a read error; the protein given here is derived from the DNA. V is TRDV2 and J is TRDJ1; 8 bases line up with TRDD3. In germline, CDR1 is GEAIGNYY, CDR2 EKD. The trim removed 4 bases at V and 0 bases at J, leaving 12 bases unmatched. This CDR3 is built from 17 residues. The CDR3 here is CACELLGDAPHTDKLIF. CDR3 in DNA: TGTGCCTGTGAACTTCTGGGGGACGCTCCTCACACCGATAAACTCATCTTT.

As concerns this clone: It is likely a read error: a sequence one base away is far more abundant. The genes are TRDV2 and TRDJ1; 10 bases line up with TRDD3. V shed 3 bases, J shed 0 bases, and the junction held 12 bases outside the gene matches. Germline CDR1 is GEAIGNYY and CDR2 is EKD. The CDR3 contains 18 residues. The CDR3 coding sequence is TGTGCCTGTGACCTACTGGGGGATCATCCCGGGTACACCGATAAACTCATCTTT. Its translation is CACDLLGDHPGYTDKLIF.

The chain has TRDV2 and TRDJ1; TRDD3 matches at 9 bases. Germline values: CDR1 GEAIGNYY, CDR2 EKD. After removal of 3 bases from V and 9 bases from J, the junction contained 13 bases not matched to a gene. The CDR3 is 15 amino acids. This CDR3 reads CACDPLGDRGGELIF. CDR3 sequence (DNA): TGTGCCTGTGACCCGTTGGGGGATAGGGGCGGAGAACTCATCTTT.

As concerns this clone: A single base is all that separates this from a far larger clone, so a read error is likely. The J gene is TRDJ3, the V gene TRDV2, with 9 positions matching TRDD3. Germline V gene data show CDR1 as GEAIGNYY and CDR2 as EKD. The J segment lost 0 bases and the V segment lost 1 base, leaving 12 bases of the junction unmatched. This CDR3 region has 21 residues. This CDR3 reads CACDTPGTGGSRSWDTRQMFF. For the CDR3, the DNA is TGTGCCTGTGACACTCCCGGGACTGGGGGAAGCCGCTCCTGGGACACCCGACAGATGTTTTTC.

In its sample, this clone is large (0.1 to 1%). Because the CDR3's place on the DNA is in doubt, the DNA is left out and the CDR3 is given as listed by TCRdb. Distinct nucleotide sequences in the sample also encode this CDR3. The chain combines TRDV2 with TRDJ2; TRDD3, the table's D call, was not compared with the DNA. A total of 20 residues make up the CDR3, ends included. In germline, CDR1 is GEAIGNYY, CDR2 EKD. The CDR3 is CACDTAFGTGGPRFTAQLFF.

Regarding this clone: A much larger clone lies a single base off, so this may be a read error. The same CDR3 is also encoded by other DNA sequences in this sample. This rearrangement joins TRDV2 to TRDJ2; 11 bases match TRDD3. This CDR3 has 18 amino acids. Germline lookup yields CDR1 GEAIGNYY and CDR2 EKD. Unmatched junction bases numbered 10, after V lost 1 base and J lost 4 bases. The CDR3 sequence is CACDTLLGDKPSTAQLFF. CDR3 DNA sequence: TGTGCCTGTGACACGTTACTGGGGGATAAGCCCTCGACAGCACAACTCTTCTTT.

Turning to this clone: A far larger clone is a single base away, which makes a read error likely. This chain uses TRDV2 with TRDJ3; D not certain. Trimming shortened V by 2 bases and J by 0 bases, and 13 bases separated the two germline ends. The germline V gene has CDR1 GEAIGNYY and CDR2 EKD. The CDR3 runs 18 residues. CDR3 protein: CACDSTEASSWDTRQMFF. The CDR3 nucleotides read TGTGCCTGTGACAGTACTGAGGCCTCCTCCTGGGACACCCGACAGATGTTTTTC.

Concerning this clone itself: A far bigger clonotype differs at one base, so this is likely a read error. The sample holds other DNA sequences that translate to the same CDR3. V is TRDV2 and J is TRDJ1; D perhaps matches TRDD3 (6 bases). CDR1 GEAIGNYY and CDR2 EKD come from the germline V gene. The CDR3 has 17 amino acids. The V gene lost 1 base and the J gene lost 1 base, with 18 bases spanning the gap. CDR3 DNA: TGTGCCTGTGACACATTGGAGGCTGGGGAAGGCACCGATAAACTCATCTTT. Its protein product is CACDTLEAGEGTDKLIF.

Points on this clone: A read error is the likely source, as a far larger clone sits one nucleotide away. This chain joins TRDV2 and TRDJ1; TRDD3 matches 10 bases. Germline assignment: CDR1 GEAIGNYY and CDR2 EKD. There are 14 residues in the CDR3. The CDR3 protein is CACNTVGDTGKLIF. The CDR3 DNA reads TGTGCCTGTAACACAGTGGGGGATACTGGTAAACTCATCTTT.

This clone was detected a few times. The likely explanation is a read error, given a far larger clone one base away. It is unclear where the CDR3 begins or ends on the DNA, so no DNA is shown, and the CDR3 is as TCRdb lists it. The genes are TRDV2 and TRDJ2; the D call of TRDD3 is as the table states it, not checked on the DNA. Germline lookup yields CDR1 GEAIGNYY and CDR2 EKD. The CDR3 is made up of 20 amino acids, end residues included. The CDR3 loop is CACDTAFGTGGPRFIAQLFF.

This clone is medium-sized in the sample. J is TRDJ1 and V is TRDV2, with TRDD3 identical over 7 bases. V lost 1 base, J lost 0 bases, and 7 bases stayed unmatched. This CDR3 contains 16 residues. Germline V gene sequence: CDR1 GEAIGNYY, CDR2 EKD. In DNA form, the CDR3 reads TGTGCCTGTGACACACTGTCACTGGGGTACACCGATAAACTCATCTTT. This sequence encodes CACDTLSLGYTDKLIF.

Concerning this clone: A far larger clone is a single base away, which makes a read error likely. V and J are TRDV2 and TRDJ1; the match to TRDD3 covers 10 bases. V shed 0 bases and J 8 bases; nucleotides not matched to a gene: 20. The CDR3 is 19 residues long. Germline CDR1 reads GEAIGNYY; CDR2 reads EKD. CDR3 amino acids: CACDTLVLGDLHRVTKLIF. The CDR3 DNA follows: TGTGCCTGTGACACCCTCGTACTGGGGGATCTGCATCGGGTTACAAAACTCATCTTT.

On this clone itself: This likely came from a read error, as a far larger clone is one base away. The chain employs TRDV2 and TRDJ1; 9 positions agree with TRDD3. Per germline, CDR1 GEAIGNYY and CDR2 EKD. This CDR3 has 20 residues. Here the CDR3 reads CARDTVGTPLGDREADKLIF. For the CDR3, the DNA is TGTGCCCGTGACACCGTAGGGACCCCTCTGGGGGATCGAGAGGCCGATAAACTCATCTTT.

Of note for this clone: A far more abundant clone sits one base away, making this likely a read error. The chain links TRDV2 to TRDJ1; possible D gene TRDD3, 6 bases. The CDR3 loop spans 21 amino acids. Germline CDR1 GEAIGNYY, CDR2 EKD. CDR3 coding DNA: TGTGCCCGTGACGCGATTATCCCAGGATACCGCGAGCCCCTATTAGCCGATAAACTCATCTTT. As protein: CARDAIIPGYREPLLADKLIF.

This chain links TRDV1 with TRDJ1; TRDD3 aligns across 10 bases. Germline loops: CDR1 TSWWSYY, CDR2 QGS. J lost 8 bases, V lost 0 bases, and 12 bases had no gene match. This CDR3 has 17 residues. CDR3 sequence (DNA): TGTGCTCTTGGGGAACTAGATGGGCTACTGGGGGATTTAAAACTCATCTTT. Translation gives CALGELDGLLGDLKLIF.

Only a few counts were recorded for this clone. This could be a read error, since a much larger clone is one nucleotide away. The chain joins TRDV2 to TRDJ2; TRDD3 aligns across 10 bases. The CDR3 length is 15 residues. Germline V gives CDR1 GEAIGNYY, CDR2 EKD. The CDR3 reads CACDILGDLTALLFF. In DNA, the CDR3 is TGTGCCTGTGACATACTGGGGGATTTGACAGCACTACTCTTCTTT.